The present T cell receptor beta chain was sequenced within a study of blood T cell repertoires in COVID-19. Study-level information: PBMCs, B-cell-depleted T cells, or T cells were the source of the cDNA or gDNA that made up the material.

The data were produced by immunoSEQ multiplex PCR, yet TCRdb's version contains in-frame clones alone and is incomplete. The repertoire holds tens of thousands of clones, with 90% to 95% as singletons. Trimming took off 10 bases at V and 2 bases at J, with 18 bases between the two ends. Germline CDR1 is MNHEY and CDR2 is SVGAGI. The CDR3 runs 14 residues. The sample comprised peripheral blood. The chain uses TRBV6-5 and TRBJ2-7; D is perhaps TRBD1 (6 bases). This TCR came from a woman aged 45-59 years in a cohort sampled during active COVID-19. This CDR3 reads CATSRGGLPYEQYF. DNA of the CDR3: TGTGCCACCTCCCGAGGGGGTCTCCCCTACGAGCAGTACTTC.